This TCR beta chain was observed in a study of T cells in Graves' hyperthyroidism and ophthalmopathy. For the study at large: Peripheral blood sampling occurred at initial diagnosis, before any treatment. Regarding the study as a whole: A model of 13 V-J features distinguished ophthalmopathy from stable hyperthyroidism.

TCR beta CDR3 regions were amplified from RNA. With the HTBI primer set, the TCR CDR3 went through a first round of RT-PCR. Each CDR3 protein is one row after TCRdb ran MiXCR on the multiplex PCR reads. The top ten clones hold about 30% of a sample with a few hundred thousand distinct CDR3 sequences, around 21% of them seen once. Trimming shortened V by 1 base and J by 6 bases, and 7 bases separated the two germline ends. This CDR3 comprises 12 residues. CDR1 is SGHKS and CDR2 is YYEKEE in the germline V gene (reference sequence). Graves' hyperthyroidism qualified as stable when ophthalmopathy did not progress within 18 months. Thyroid ultrasound, orbital computed tomography, clinical symptoms, and serum thyroxine and TRAb underpinned diagnoses. This clonotype showed up just a few times. Its antigen is unidentified.

The chain employs TRBV5-5 and TRBJ1-1; D unclear. Sequencing was carried out using blood. The origin of this receptor is a man aged 18 to 35 with Graves' hyperthyroidism. The CDR3 protein is CASSLFSPEAFF. The CDR3 DNA follows: TGTGCCAGCAGCTTGTTCTCCCCTGAAGCTTTCTTT.